This T cell receptor (beta chain) originates from a study of CD8+ T cells in alopecia areata. Study-level background: The drug, oral tofacitinib, was given to treated patients at 5 to 10 mg twice daily. Study-level findings and limits: Between patients, shared TCR sequences were less clear than in mice. This was possibly due in part to HLA diversity in the patient population. Compared with normal scalp, lesional scalp had higher clonality and more expanded CD8+ clones.

From germline, CDR1 is SGHKS and CDR2 YYEKEE (reference sequence). Deletions cut 7 bases from V and 3 bases from J, with 11 bases between. The CDR3 spans 12 residues. Extracted RNA was reverse transcribed, and the resulting cDNA served as sequencing template. Clones were read by immunoSEQ multiplex PCR, and TCRdb kept only the in-frame ones, dropping some. Of 6,000 to 9,500 clones in the sample, approximately 71% were seen once. Alopecia areata patients provided lesional scalp punch biopsies and peripheral blood, both collected for the study. Comments on this clone: Its antigen is still unknown.

V and J are TRBV5-5 and TRBJ2-7; D is uncertain. The receptor comes from a human donor with alopecia areata. The input for sequencing was skin, taken at week 0. In nucleotides, the CDR3 is TGTGCCAGCCGCCGATCAGACTACGAGCAGTACTTC. As protein: CASRRSDYEQYF. Supplemented by reference TRBV5-5 and TRBJ2-7, the full variable domain reads DAGVTQSPTHLIKTRGQQVTLRCSPISGHKSVSWYQQVLGQGPQFIFQYYEKEERGRGNFPDRFSARQFPNYSSELNVNALLLGDSALYLCASRRSDYEQYFGPGTRLTVT.